The 3 T cell receptor beta chains below were found in one sample sequenced in a study of blood T cell repertoires in COVID-19. Assay used: immunoSEQ multiplex PCR; TCRdb lists only in-frame clones, some missing. Here the sample spans approximately 190,000 clones, roughly 82% being singletons. Specimen: peripheral blood. The receptors originated from an older woman with COVID-19, enrolled during active disease.

The gene calls are TRBV28 and TRBJ2-2; a weak D match, TRBD2 (6 bases). The germline V gene has CDR1 MDHEN and CDR2 SYDVKM. V was trimmed by 6 bases and J by 2 bases, leaving 13 bases between them. The CDR3 contains 15 residues. CDR3 residues: CASRGGLLNTGELFF. The DNA of the CDR3 is TGTGCCAGCAGGGGAGGACTGTTAAACACCGGGGAGCTGTTTTTT.

This sequence joins TRBV5-4 and TRBJ2-7; TRBD1 might be the D (6 bases). Trimming took off 1 base at V and 3 bases at J, with 8 bases between the two ends. Looked up from germline, CDR1 is SGHNT and CDR2 is YYREEE (reference sequence). The CDR3 is made up of 13 amino acids. CDR3 sequence reads: CASSLTGSYEQYF. The CDR3 nucleotides are TGTGCCAGCAGCTTGACAGGGAGCTACGAGCAGTACTTC.

V is TRBV11-1 and J is TRBJ1-1; a possible D gene is TRBD1 (6 bases). CDR3 length: 14 amino acids. CDR1 SGHAT and CDR2 FQDESV come from the germline V gene (reference sequence). The germline V and J ends were trimmed by 6 bases and 1 base, with 12 bases remaining between them. CDR3 nucleotides: TGTGCCAGCAGACATCAGGGGACGAACACTGAAGCTTTCTTT. Its translation is CASRHQGTNTEAFF.